This TCR beta chain came from a study of CXCR3-negative and CXCR3-positive naive CD8 T cells. Details on this clonotype: Antigen specificity is unknown.

From germline, CDR1 is SQVTM and CDR2 ANQGSEA. CDR3 size: 16 residues. Overall study findings and caveats: Fresh PBMCs were used in most assays, and CXCR3 expression partially decreased after cryopreservation. CXCR3-positive naive cells carried more hydrophobic TRB CDR3s than CXCR3-negative ones.

cDNA libraries for TRB were generated by 5' RACE incorporating UMI labels. TCRdb re-called the 5' RACE reads and gives one entry per CDR3 protein, without DNA. The table for this sample gives roughly 45,000 distinct CDR3 sequences. The clonotype comes from a human donor in good health. Some clones in this sample may be carry-over from other donors' samples. This rearrangement joins TRBV29-1 to TRBJ2-3; checking the TCRdb D call of TRBD1 is not possible without DNA. Sequences were obtained from naive CXCR3- CD8+ T cells from blood. The subset was: CD45RO-CCR7+CD27+CD95- naive CD8+ T cells lacking CXCR3 (TNR3-). Here the CDR3 reads CSVESPFGFSTDTQYF.